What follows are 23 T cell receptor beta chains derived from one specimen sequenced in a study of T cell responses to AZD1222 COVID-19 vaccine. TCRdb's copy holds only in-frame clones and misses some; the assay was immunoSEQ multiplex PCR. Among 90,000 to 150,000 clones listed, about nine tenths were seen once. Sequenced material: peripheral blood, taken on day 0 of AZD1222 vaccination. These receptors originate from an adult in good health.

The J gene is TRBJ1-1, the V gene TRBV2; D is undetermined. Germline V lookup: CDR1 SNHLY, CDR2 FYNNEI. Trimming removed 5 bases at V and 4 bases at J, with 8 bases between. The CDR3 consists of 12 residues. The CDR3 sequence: CASSQRSTEAFF. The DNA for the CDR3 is TGTGCCAGCAGTCAGCGGTCCACTGAAGCTTTCTTT.

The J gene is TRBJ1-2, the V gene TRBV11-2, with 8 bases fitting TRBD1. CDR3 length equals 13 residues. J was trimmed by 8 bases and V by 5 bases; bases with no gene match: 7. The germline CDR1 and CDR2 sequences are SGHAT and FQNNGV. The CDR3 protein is CASSVDRGGGYTF. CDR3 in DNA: TGTGCCAGCAGCGTTGACAGGGGTGGCGGCTACACCTTC.

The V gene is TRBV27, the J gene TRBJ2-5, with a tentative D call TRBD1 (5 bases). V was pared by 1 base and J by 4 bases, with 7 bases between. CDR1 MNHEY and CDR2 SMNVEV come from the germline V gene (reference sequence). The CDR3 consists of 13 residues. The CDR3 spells CASSLWQGETQYF. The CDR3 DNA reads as TGTGCCAGCAGTTTATGGCAGGGAGAGACCCAGTACTTC.

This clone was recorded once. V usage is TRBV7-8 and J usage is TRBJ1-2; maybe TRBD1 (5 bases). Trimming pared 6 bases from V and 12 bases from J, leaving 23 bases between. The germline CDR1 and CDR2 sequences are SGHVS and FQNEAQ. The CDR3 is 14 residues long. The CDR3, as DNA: TGTGCCAGCAGTTATATCGAGACGGACACGGTTCACACCTTC. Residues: CASSYIETDTVHTF. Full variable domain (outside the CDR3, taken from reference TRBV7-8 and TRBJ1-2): GAGVSQSPRYKVAKRGQDVALRCDPISGHVSLFWYQQALGQGPEFLTYFQNEAQLDKSGLPSDRFFAERPEGSVSTLKIQRTQQEDSAVYLCASSYIETDTVHTFGSGTRLTVV.

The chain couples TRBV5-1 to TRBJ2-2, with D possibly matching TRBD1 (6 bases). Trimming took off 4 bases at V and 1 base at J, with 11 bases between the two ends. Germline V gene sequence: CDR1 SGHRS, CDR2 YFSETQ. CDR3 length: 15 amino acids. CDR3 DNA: TGCGCCAGCAGCCCTCAACAGGGGAACACCGGGGAGCTGTTTTTT. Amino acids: CASSPQQGNTGELFF.

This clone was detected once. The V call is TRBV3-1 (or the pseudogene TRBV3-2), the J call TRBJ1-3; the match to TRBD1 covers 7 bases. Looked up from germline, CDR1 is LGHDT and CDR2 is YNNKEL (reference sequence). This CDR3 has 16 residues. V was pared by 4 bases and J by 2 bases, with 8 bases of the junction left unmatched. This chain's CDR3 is CASSRHEGAPGNTIYF. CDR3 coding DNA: TGTGCCAGCAGCCGACATGAGGGGGCACCTGGAAACACCATATATTTT.

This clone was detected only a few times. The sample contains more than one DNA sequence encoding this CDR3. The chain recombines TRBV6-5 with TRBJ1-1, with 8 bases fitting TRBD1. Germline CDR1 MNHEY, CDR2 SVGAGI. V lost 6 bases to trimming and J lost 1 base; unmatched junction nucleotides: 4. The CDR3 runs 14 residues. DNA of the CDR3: TGTGCCAGCAGGAGACAGGGGACGAACACTGAAGCTTTCTTT. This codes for CASRRQGTNTEAFF.

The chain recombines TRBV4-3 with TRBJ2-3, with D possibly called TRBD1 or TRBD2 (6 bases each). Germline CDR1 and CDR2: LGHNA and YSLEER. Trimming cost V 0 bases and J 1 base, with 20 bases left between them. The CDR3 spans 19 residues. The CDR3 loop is CASSQDFRTGGLGTDTQYF. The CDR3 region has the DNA TGCGCCAGCAGCCAAGATTTCAGGACTGGGGGGCTTGGCACAGATACGCAGTATTTT.

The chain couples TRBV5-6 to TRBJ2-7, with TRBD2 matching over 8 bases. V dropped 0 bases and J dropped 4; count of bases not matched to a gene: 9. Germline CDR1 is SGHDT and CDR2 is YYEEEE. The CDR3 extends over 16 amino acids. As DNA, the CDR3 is TGTGCCAGCAGCTTGGGGATAACGCGGGGGGCGTACGAGCAGTACTTC. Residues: CASSLGITRGAYEQYF. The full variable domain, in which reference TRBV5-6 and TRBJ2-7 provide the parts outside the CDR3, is DAGVTQSPTHLIKTRGQQVTLRCSPKSGHDTVSWYQQALGQGPQFIFQYYEEEERQRGNFPDRFSGHQFPNYSSELNVNALLLGDSALYLCASSLGITRGAYEQYFGPGTRLTVT.

The CDR3 coding sequence is TGTGCCAGCAGTTTAAGGGCAGGGTTAAGCGAGCAGTACTTC. This encodes CASSLRAGLSEQYF. The chain combines TRBV27 with TRBJ2-7; possible D gene TRBD1, 5 bases. Trimming removed 2 bases at V and 6 bases at J, with 14 bases between. The CDR3 loop spans 14 amino acids. In germline, CDR1 is MNHEY, CDR2 SMNVEV (reference sequence).

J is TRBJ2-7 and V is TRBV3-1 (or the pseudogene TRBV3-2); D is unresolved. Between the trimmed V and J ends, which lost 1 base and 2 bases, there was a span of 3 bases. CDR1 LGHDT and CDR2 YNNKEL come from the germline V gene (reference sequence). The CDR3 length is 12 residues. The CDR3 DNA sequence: TGTGCCAGCAGCCAAGGGACCTACGAGCAGTACTTC. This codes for CASSQGTYEQYF.

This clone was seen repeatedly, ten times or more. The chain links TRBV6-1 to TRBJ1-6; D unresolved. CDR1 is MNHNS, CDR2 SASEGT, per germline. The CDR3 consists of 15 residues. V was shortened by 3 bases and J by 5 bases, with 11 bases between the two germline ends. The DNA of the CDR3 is TGTGCCAGCAGTGAGATCGTGGGTGATAATTCACCCCTCCACTTT. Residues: CASSEIVGDNSPLHF.

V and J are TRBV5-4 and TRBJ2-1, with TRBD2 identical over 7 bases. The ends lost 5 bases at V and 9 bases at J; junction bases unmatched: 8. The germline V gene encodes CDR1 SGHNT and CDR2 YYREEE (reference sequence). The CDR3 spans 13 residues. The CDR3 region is CASRASGHVEQFF. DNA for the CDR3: TGTGCCAGCAGGGCTAGCGGACACGTTGAGCAGTTCTTC.

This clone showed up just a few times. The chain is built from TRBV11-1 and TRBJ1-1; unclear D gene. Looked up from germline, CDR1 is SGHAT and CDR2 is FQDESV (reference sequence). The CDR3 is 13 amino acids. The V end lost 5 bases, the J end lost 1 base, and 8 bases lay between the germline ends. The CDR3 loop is CASSPQPNTEAFF. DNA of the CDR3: TGTGCCAGCAGCCCACAGCCGAACACTGAAGCTTTCTTT. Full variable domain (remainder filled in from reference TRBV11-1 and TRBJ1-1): EAEVAQSPRYKITEKSQAVAFWCDPISGHATLYWYRQILGQGPELLVQFQDESVVDDSQLPKDRFSAERLKGVDSTLKIQPAELGDSAMYLCASSPQPNTEAFFGQGTRLTVV.

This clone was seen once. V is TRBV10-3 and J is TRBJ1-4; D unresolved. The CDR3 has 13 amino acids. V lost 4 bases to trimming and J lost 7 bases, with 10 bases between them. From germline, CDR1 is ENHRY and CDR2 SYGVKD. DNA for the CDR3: TGTGCCATCAGTGGTAGCTGGGGTGAAAAACTGTTTTTT. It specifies CAISGSWGEKLFF.

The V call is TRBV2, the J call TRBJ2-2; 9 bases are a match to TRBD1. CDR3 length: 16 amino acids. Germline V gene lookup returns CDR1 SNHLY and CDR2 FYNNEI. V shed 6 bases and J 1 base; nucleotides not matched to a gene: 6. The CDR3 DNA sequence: TGTGCCAGCAGCGCCCTGGGACAGGGGAACACCGGGGAGCTGTTTTTT. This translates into CASSALGQGNTGELFF. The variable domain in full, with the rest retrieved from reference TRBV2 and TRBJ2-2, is EPEVTQTPSHQVTQMGQEVILRCVPISNHLYFYWYRQILGQKVEFLVSFYNNEISEKSEIFDDQFSVERPDGSNFTLKIRSTKLEDSAMYFCASSALGQGNTGELFFGEGSRLTVL.

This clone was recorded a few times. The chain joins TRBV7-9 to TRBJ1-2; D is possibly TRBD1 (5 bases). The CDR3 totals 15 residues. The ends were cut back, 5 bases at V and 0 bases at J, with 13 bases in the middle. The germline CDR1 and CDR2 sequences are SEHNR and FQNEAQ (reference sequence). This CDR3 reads CASSPGTASNYGYTF. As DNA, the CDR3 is TGTGCCAGCAGCCCCGGGACGGCTTCTAACTATGGCTACACCTTC.

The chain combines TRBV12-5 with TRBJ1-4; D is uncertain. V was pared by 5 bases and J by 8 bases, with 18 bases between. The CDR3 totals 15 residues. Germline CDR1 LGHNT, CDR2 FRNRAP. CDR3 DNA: TGTGCTAGTGGTCCAACGGGAGCCCTTAGGGAAAAACTGTTTTTT. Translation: CASGPTGALREKLFF.

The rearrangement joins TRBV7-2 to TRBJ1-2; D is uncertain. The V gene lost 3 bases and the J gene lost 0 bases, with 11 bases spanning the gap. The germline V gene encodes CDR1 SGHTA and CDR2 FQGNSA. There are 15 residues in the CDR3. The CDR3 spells CASSFDPGTNYGYTF. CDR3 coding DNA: TGTGCCAGCAGCTTCGACCCGGGGACTAACTATGGCTACACCTTC.

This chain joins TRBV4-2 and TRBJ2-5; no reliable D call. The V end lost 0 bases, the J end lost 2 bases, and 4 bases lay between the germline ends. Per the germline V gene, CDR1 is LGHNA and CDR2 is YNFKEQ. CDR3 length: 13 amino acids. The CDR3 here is CASSQDGQETQYF. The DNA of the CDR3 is TGTGCCAGCAGCCAAGATGGGCAAGAGACCCAGTACTTC.

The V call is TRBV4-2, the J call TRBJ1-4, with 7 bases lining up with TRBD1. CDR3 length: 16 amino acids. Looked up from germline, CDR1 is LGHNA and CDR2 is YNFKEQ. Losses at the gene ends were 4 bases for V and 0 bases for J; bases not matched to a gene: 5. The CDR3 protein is CASSRQGPPTNEKLFF. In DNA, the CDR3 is TGTGCCAGCAGCCGACAGGGCCCCCCAACTAATGAAAAACTGTTTTTT.

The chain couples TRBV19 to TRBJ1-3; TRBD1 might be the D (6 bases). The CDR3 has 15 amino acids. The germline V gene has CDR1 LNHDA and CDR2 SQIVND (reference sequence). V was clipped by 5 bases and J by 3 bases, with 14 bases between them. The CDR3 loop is CASSAGQLLGNTIYF. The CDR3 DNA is TGTGCCAGTAGTGCCGGACAGCTACTTGGAAACACCATATATTTT.

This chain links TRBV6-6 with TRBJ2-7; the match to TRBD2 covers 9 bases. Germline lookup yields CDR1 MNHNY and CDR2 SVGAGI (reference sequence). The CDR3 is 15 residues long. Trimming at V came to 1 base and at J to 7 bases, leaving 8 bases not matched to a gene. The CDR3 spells CASSYLAGGAGEQYF. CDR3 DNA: TGTGCCAGCAGTTACTTGGCGGGAGGGGCTGGAGAGCAGTACTTC.